This T cell receptor beta chain was sequenced in a study of control samples from healthy donors and cancer patients (TCRdb year 2020). Turning to this clone: This clone's antigen is unknown. No base-level quality is on record; no much larger clone is a single base apart.

Libraries were constructed by the immunoSEQ multiplex PCR assay. This is the immuneACCESS table as TCRdb keeps it, with only in-frame sequences that have V and J called. A part of the clones is gone; compared with another copy, unresolved V genes explain less than half, and the rest is unexplained. The sample table records nearly 35,000 clones; approximately 93% of these occur just once. 1.7% of the sample lies in the top ten. Deletion took 4 bases off V and 0 bases off J, with a span of 7 bases between the germline ends. From the germline V gene (reference sequence), CDR1 is GTSNPN and CDR2 is SVGIG. The CDR3 runs 13 amino acids, cysteine and phenylalanine included. CDR3 DNA is the only sequence kept; it has 39 bases, read in frame from the first base.

The sample consisted of PBMCs. The rearrangement joined TRBV30 to TRBJ1-3, with the D gene too uncertain to name. The TCR originated in a man aged 40-55 years with colorectal cancer. For the CDR3, the sequence is CAWNKRSGNTIYF. The nucleotide sequence reads TGTGCCTGGAATAAGCGCTCTGGAAACACCATATATTTT. Extended through the reference TRBV30 and TRBJ1-3 proteins, this CDR3 yields the full variable domain: SQTIHQWPATLVQPVGSPLSLECTVEGTSNPNLYWYRQAAGRGLQLLFYSVGIGQISSEVPQNLSASRPQDRQFILSSKKLLLSDSGFYLCAWNKRSGNTIYFGEGSWLTVV.